The 6 T cell receptor beta chains in this list originate from one sample, sequenced in a study of CD8 T cells in Susac syndrome. Roughly 0.45 to 1 ug RNA was reverse transcribed with random hexamers. TCRdb used MiXCR to reprocess the immunoSEQ multiplex PCR reads, holding one entry per CDR3 protein. Among about 440,000 distinct CDR3 sequences listed, 75% to 90% were seen once. The sequencing sample was made of CD8+ T cells from PBMCs. These TCRs come from a human donor with multiple sclerosis.

This clonotype occurred once. The chain is built from TRBV15 and TRBJ2-7, with D tentatively TRBD1 (5 bases). Germline V gene lookup returns CDR1 LNHNV and CDR2 YYDKDF (reference sequence). CDR3 size: 16 residues. V lost 1 base and J 3 bases, leaving 16 bases between the germline ends. In DNA form, the CDR3 reads TGTGCCACCAGCAGAGGTACAGGCCCGCTAGACTACGAGCAGTACTTC. Amino acids: CATSRGTGPLDYEQYF.

This clonotype was seen just once. V usage is TRBV9 and J usage is TRBJ1-2; 7 bases are a match to TRBD1. The CDR3 has 15 amino acids. Trimming removed 3 bases from V and 0 bases from J; junction bases left unmatched: 5. Germline V gives CDR1 SGDLS, CDR2 YYNGEE. CDR3 sequence reads: CASSAGTVSNYGYTF. The CDR3 DNA reads TGTGCCAGCAGCGCGGGGACAGTTTCTAACTATGGCTACACCTTC. The variable domain in full, with the rest retrieved from reference TRBV9 and TRBJ1-2, is DSGVTQTPKHLITATGQRVTLRCSPRSGDLSVYWYQQSLDQGLQFLIQYYNGEERAKGNILERFSAQQFPDLHSELNLSSLELGDSALYFCASSAGTVSNYGYTFGSGTRLTVV.

The CDR3 loop reads CASSEFRDKVSYEQYF. CDR3 DNA: TGTGCCAGCAGTGAATTTCGGGACAAGGTCTCCTACGAGCAGTACTTC. The chain joins TRBV2 to TRBJ2-7; D might be TRBD1 (6 bases). With 2 bases removed from V and 0 bases from J, the gap between germline ends came to 14 bases. Per the germline V gene, CDR1 is SNHLY and CDR2 is FYNNEI. This CDR3 is built from 16 residues.

The chain joins TRBV20-1 to TRBJ1-1, with D perhaps matching TRBD1 (5 bases). V shed 3 bases and J shed 1 base, with 12 bases lying between them. This CDR3 spans 14 amino acids. The germline gives CDR1 DFQATT, CDR2 SNEGSKA (reference sequence). Here the CDR3 DNA reads TGCAGTGCTAGGAACTATGACAGGAACACTGAAGCTTTCTTT. Translation: CSARNYDRNTEAFF.

The sample holds a few counts of this clonotype. The chain links TRBV10-2 to TRBJ2-7; D ambiguous. The CDR3 length is 12 residues. The germline V and J ends were trimmed by 6 bases and 3 bases, with 9 bases remaining between them. Germline V gives CDR1 WSHSY, CDR2 SAAADI. The CDR3, as DNA: TGCGCCAGCAGCGTCCCAGGCTACGAGCAGTACTTC. Its translation is CASSVPGYEQYF.

The chain has TRBV19 and TRBJ1-1; TRBD1 might be the D (5 bases). Looked up from germline, CDR1 is LNHDA and CDR2 is SQIVND (reference sequence). The CDR3 spans 14 residues. Trimming stripped 7 bases from V and 5 bases from J, with 17 bases between. As DNA, the CDR3 is TGTGCCAGTACTCCCCCTGCAGGGCATACTGAAGCTTTCTTT. Its protein product is CASTPPAGHTEAFF.